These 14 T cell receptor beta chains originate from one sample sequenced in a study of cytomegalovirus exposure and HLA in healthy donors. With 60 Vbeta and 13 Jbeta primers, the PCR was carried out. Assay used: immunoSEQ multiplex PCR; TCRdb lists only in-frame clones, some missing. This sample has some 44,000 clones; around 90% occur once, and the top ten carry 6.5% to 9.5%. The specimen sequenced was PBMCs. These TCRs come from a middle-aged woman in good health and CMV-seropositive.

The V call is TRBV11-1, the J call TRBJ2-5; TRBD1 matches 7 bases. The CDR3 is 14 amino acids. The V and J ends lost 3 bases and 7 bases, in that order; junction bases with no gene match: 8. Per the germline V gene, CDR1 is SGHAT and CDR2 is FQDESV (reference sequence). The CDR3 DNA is TGTGCCAGCAGCTTGGGACAGCCGGCAGGGACCCAGTACTTC. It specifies CASSLGQPAGTQYF.

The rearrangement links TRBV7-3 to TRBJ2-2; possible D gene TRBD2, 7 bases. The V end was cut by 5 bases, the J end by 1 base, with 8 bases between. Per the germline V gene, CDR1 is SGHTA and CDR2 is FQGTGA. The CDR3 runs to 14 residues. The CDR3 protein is CASSRGGNTGELFF. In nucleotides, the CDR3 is TGTGCCAGCAGCAGGGGGGGGAACACCGGGGAGCTGTTTTTT.

For the CDR3, the DNA is TGTGCCACCGTTGACCTGACTCTTGGAAGCCAGTACTTC. It encodes CATVDLTLGSQYF. This rearrangement joins TRBV15 to TRBJ2-5; D remains ambiguous. The CDR3 consists of 13 residues. CDR1 LNHNV and CDR2 YYDKDF come from the germline V gene (reference sequence). Trimming shortened V by 8 bases and J by 10 bases, and 20 bases separated the two germline ends.

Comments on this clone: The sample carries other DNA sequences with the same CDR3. The CDR3 coding sequence is TGTGCCAGCAGTTGGACAGAGGAAGCTTTCTTT. Its protein is CASSWTEEAFF. The chain is built from TRBV7-9 and TRBJ1-1; D is perhaps TRBD1 (6 bases). The V gene's germline CDR1 is SEHNR and CDR2 FQNEAQ (reference sequence). V gave up 6 bases and J gave up 8 bases, with 10 bases separating them. The CDR3 spans 11 residues.

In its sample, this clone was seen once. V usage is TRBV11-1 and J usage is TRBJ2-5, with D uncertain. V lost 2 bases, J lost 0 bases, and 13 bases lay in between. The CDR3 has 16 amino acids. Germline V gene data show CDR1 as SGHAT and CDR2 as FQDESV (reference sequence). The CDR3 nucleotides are TGTGCCAGCAGCTTACGGCGGCGAAGCGACCAAGAGACCCAGTACTTC. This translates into CASSLRRRSDQETQYF.

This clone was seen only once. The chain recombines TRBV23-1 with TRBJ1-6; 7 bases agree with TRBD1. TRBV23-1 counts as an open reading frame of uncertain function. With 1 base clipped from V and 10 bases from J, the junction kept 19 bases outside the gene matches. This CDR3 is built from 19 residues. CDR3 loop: CASSQLDRTGEGLRSPLHF. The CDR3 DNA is TGCGCCAGCAGTCAATTAGACCGGACAGGAGAGGGATTAAGATCACCCCTCCACTTT.

CDR3 sequence reads: CASMLGPGETQYF. The CDR3 DNA reads TGTGCCAGCATGCTGGGGCCAGGAGAGACCCAGTACTTC. The J gene is TRBJ2-5, the V gene TRBV2; D is perhaps TRBD1 (5 bases). V lost 7 bases and J 4 bases, leaving 13 bases between the germline ends. Germline CDR1 and CDR2: SNHLY and FYNNEI. This CDR3 spans 13 amino acids.

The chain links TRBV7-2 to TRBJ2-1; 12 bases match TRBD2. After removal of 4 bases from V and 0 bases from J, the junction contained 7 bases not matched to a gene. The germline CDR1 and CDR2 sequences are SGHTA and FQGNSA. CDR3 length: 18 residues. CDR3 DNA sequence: TGTGCCAGCAGCTCGACTAGCGGGGGTCGTAGCTCCTACAATGAGCAGTTCTTC. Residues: CASSSTSGGRSSYNEQFF. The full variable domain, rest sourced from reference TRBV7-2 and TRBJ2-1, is GAGVSQSPSNKVTEKGKDVELRCDPISGHTALYWYRQSLGQGLEFLIYFQGNSAPDKSGLPSDRFSAERTGGSVSTLTIQRTQQEDSAVYLCASSSTSGGRSSYNEQFFGPGTRLTVL.

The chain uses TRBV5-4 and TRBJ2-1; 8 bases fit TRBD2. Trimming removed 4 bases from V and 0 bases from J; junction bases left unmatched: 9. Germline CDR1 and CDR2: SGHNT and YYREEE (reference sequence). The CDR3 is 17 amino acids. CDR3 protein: CASSRTSLTSSYNEQFF. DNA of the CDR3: TGTGCCAGCAGCCGGACTAGCCTAACAAGCTCCTACAATGAGCAGTTCTTC.

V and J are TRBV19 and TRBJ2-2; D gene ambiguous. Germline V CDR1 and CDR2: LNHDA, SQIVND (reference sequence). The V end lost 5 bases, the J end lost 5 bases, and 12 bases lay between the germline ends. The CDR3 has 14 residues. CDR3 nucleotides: TGTGCCAGTAGTCTGAGGTTGTGGACCGGGGAGCTGTTTTTT. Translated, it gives CASSLRLWTGELFF.

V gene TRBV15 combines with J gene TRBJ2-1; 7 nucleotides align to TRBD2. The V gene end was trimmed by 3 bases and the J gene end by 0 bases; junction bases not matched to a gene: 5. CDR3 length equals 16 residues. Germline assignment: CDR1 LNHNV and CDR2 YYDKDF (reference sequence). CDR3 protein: CATSRVAGLSYNEQFF. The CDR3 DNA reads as TGTGCCACCAGCAGGGTAGCGGGCCTCTCCTACAATGAGCAGTTCTTC.

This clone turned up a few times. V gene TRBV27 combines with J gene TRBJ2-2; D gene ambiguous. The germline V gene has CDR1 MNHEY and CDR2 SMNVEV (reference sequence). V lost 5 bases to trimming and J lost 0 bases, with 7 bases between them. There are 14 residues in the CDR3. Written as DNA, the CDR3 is TGTGCCAGCAGTGTTATAGCGAACACCGGGGAGCTGTTTTTT. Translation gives CASSVIANTGELFF.

This CDR3 is CASSRTGITDTQYF. CDR3 DNA sequence: TGCGCCAGCAGCAGGACAGGGATCACAGATACGCAGTATTTT. The chain joins TRBV5-1 to TRBJ2-3; 8 bases are shared with TRBD1. Per the germline V gene, CDR1 is SGHRS and CDR2 is YFSETQ. The CDR3 extends over 14 amino acids. The junction had 3 bases not matched to a gene; V was cut back by 4 bases and J by 2 bases.

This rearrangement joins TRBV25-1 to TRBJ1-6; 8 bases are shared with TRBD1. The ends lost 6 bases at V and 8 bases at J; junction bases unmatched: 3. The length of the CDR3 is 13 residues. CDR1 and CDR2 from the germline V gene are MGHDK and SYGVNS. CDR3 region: CASRGQGYSPLHF. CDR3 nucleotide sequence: TGTGCCAGCAGAGGACAGGGTTATTCACCCCTCCACTTT.